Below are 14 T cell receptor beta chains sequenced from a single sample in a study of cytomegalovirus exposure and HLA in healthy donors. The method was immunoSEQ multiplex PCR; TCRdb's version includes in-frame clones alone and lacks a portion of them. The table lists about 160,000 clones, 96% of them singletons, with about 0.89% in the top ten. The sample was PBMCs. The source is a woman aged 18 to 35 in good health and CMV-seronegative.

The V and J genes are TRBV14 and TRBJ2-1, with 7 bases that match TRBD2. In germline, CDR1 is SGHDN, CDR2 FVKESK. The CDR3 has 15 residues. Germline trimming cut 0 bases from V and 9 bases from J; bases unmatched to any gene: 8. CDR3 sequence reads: CASSQDNWEGGEQFF. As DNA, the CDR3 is TGTGCCAGCAGCCAAGATAACTGGGAGGGCGGTGAGCAGTTCTTC. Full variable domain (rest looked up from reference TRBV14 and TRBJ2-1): EAGVTQFPSHSVIEKGQTVTLRCDPISGHDNLYWYRRVMGKEIKFLLHFVKESKQDESGMPNNRFLAERTGGTYSTLKVQPAELEDSGVYFCASSQDNWEGGEQFFGPGTRLTVL.

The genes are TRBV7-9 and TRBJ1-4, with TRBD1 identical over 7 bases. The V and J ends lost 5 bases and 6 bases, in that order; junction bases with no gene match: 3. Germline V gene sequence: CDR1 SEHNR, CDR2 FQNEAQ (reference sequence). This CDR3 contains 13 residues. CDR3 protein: CASSAGTDEKLFF. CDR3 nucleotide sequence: TGTGCCAGCAGCGCCGGGACAGATGAAAAACTGTTTTTT.

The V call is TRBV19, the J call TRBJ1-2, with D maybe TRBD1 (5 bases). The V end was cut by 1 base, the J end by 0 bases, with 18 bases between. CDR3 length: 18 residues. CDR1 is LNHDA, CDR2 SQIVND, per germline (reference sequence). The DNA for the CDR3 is TGTGCCAGTAGTATAGCGGCGGGACCAGGGTTCACTAACTATGGCTACACCTTC. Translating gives CASSIAAGPGFTNYGYTF. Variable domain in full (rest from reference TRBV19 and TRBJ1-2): DGGITQSPKYLFRKEGQNVTLSCEQNLNHDAMYWYRQDPGQGLRLIYYSQIVNDFQKGDIAEGYSVSREKKESFPLTVTSAQKNPTAFYLCASSIAAGPGFTNYGYTFGSGTRLTVV.

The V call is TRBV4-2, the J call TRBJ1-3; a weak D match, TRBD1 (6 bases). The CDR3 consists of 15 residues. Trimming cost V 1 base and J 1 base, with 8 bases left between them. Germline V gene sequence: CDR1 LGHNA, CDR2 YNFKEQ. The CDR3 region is CASSQVRGSGNTIYF. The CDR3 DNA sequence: TGTGCCAGCAGCCAAGTCAGGGGATCTGGAAACACCATATATTTT.

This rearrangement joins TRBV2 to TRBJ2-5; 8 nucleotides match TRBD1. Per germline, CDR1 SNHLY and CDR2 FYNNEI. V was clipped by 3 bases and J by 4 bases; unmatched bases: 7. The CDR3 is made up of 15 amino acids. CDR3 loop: CASSDQGAPAETQYF. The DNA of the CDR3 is TGTGCCAGCAGTGATCAGGGGGCGCCTGCAGAGACCCAGTACTTC.

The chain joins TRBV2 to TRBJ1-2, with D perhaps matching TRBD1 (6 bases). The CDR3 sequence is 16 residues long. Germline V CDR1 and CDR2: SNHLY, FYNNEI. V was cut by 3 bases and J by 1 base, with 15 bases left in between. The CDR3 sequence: CASSETDRLFNYGYTF. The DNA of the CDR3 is TGTGCCAGCAGTGAGACTGACAGGCTATTTAACTATGGCTACACCTTC.

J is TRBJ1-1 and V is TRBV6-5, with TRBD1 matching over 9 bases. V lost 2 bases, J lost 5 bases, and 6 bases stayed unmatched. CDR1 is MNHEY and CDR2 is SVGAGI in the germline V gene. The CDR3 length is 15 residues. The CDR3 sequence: CASSYLVTGGTEAFF. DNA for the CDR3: TGTGCCAGCAGTTACCTTGTGACAGGGGGAACTGAAGCTTTCTTT.

The CDR3 DNA reads as TGTGCCAGCAGCTCGAGGACTGGATGGGATACGTATGAGCAGTTCTTC. Amino acids: CASSSRTGWDTYEQFF. V and J are TRBV11-2 and TRBJ2-1; tentative D call: TRBD2 (5 bases). V dropped 4 bases and J dropped 8 bases, with 21 bases sitting between them. CDR3 length: 16 residues. Per the germline V gene, CDR1 is SGHAT and CDR2 is FQNNGV.

The CDR3 loop is CASRTMEETQYF. CDR3 sequence (DNA): TGTGCCAGCAGGACTATGGAAGAGACCCAGTACTTC. J is TRBJ2-5 and V is TRBV6-5; weak D call: TRBD2 (5 bases). CDR3 length: 12 amino acids. V was trimmed by 6 bases and J by 3 bases, leaving 8 bases between them. Germline lookup yields CDR1 MNHEY and CDR2 SVGAGI.

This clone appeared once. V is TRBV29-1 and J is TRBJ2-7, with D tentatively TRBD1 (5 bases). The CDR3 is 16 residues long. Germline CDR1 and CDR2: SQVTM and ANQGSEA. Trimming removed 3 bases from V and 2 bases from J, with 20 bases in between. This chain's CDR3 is CSVDPLGGAAAYEQYF. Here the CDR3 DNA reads TGCAGCGTTGATCCCTTAGGTGGGGCCGCGGCCTACGAGCAGTACTTC.

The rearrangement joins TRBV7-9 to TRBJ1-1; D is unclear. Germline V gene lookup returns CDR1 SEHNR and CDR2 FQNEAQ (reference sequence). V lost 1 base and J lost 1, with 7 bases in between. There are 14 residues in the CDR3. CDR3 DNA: TGTGCCAGCAGCTTAGAAATATCGAACACTGAAGCTTTCTTT. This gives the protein CASSLEISNTEAFF.

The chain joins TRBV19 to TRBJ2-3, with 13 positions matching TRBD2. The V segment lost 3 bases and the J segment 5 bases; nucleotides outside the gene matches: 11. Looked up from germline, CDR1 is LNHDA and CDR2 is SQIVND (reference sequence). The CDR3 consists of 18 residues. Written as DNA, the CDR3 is TGTGCCAGTAGTATTACCCAGACTAGCGGGGGGCGTAGAGATACGCAGTATTTT. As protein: CASSITQTSGGRRDTQYF.

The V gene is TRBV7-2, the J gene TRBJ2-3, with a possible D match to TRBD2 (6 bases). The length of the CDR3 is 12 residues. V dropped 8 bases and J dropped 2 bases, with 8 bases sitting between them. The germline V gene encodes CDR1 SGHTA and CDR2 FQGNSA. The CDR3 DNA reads TGTGCCAGCGGGGGGTACACAGATACGCAGTATTTT. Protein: CASGGYTDTQYF.

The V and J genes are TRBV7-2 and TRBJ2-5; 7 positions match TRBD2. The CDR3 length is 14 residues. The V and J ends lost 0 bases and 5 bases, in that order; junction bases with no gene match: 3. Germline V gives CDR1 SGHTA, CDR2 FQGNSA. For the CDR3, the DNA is TGTGCCAGCAGCTTAGCGGGTAGCGGGGAGACCCAGTACTTC. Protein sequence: CASSLAGSGETQYF.